The T cell receptor beta chain under discussion was sequenced for a study of T cells in Graves' hyperthyroidism and ophthalmopathy. Study-wide points: Separation of ophthalmopathy from stable hyperthyroidism was achieved by a 13 V-J model.

This CDR3 is 14 amino acids long. Trimming shortened V by 4 bases and J by 2 bases, and 10 bases separated the two germline ends. Germline loops: CDR1 SGDLS, CDR2 YYNGEE. Diagnoses rested on clinical symptoms, serum thyroxine and TRAb, thyroid ultrasound and orbital computed tomography. Remarks on this clonotype: Its antigen remains unidentified.

RNA transcripts served as the template for amplifying TCR beta CDR3 regions. During a first-round RT-PCR of the TCR CDR3, the HTBI primer set was used. TCRdb reanalysed the multiplex PCR reads using MiXCR and keeps one entry per CDR3 protein. The table lists 400,000 to 450,000 distinct CDR3 sequences, under 15% of them singletons. This sequence was found in a man younger than 35 with Graves' ophthalmopathy. Sequenced material: blood. This chain links TRBV9 with TRBJ1-3; the D gene is possibly TRBD1 (6 bases). CDR3 nucleotide sequence: TGTGCCAGCAGCCTGACAGGACCTGGAAACACCATATATTTT. It codes for CASSLTGPGNTIYF. The variable domain in full, with the rest retrieved from reference TRBV9 and TRBJ1-3, is DSGVTQTPKHLITATGQRVTLRCSPRSGDLSVYWYQQSLDQGLQFLIQYYNGEERAKGNILERFSAQQFPDLHSELNLSSLELGDSALYFCASSLTGPGNTIYFGEGSWLTVV.